These T cell receptor beta chains were read from a single sample in a study of regulatory T cells in long-lasting Graves disease. TCRdb recomputed calls from the multiplex PCR reads with MiXCR, one row per CDR3 protein. This table has hundreds of thousands of distinct CDR3 sequences, roughly 15% appearing once. These data also formed part of another study, on T cells in Graves' hyperthyroidism and ophthalmopathy.

The source was peripheral blood mononuclear cells (PBMCs), collected at new diagnosis, from a patient treated with antithyroid drugs. The receptor set was obtained from a woman aged 25 to 39 with Graves disease. Each CDR3 is given with its conserved first and last residue. The D gene is left open where the match is weak. Clone size, where shown, is once, few, many, or a class for clones that have expanded.

CDR3aa: CASSLMTGAYNEQFF
CDR3nt: TGCGCCAGCAGCCTAATGACGGGAGCCTACAATGAGCAGTTCTTC
abundance: many
v_gene: TRBV5-1
j_gene: TRBJ2-1
d_gene: NA
len: 15

CDR3aa: CASSPSGTDNYGYTF
CDR3nt: TGTGCCAGCTCACCATCAGGGACCGACAACTATGGCTACACCTTC
abundance: many
v_gene: TRBV18
j_gene: TRBJ1-2
d_gene: NA
len: 15

CDR3aa: CASSLDRGPGQPQHF
CDR3nt: TGTGCCAGCAGCTTGGACAGGGGACCAGGTCAGCCTCAGCATTTT
abundance: NA
v_gene: TRBV5-4
j_gene: TRBJ1-5
d_gene: TRBD1
len: 15

CDR3aa: CASSPPRRLDMNTEAFF
CDR3nt: TGTGCCAGCTCACCACCTCGCAGGTTAGACATGAACACTGAAGCTTTCTTT
abundance: many
v_gene: TRBV18
j_gene: TRBJ1-1
d_gene: NA
len: 17

CDR3aa: CASSRRASSYEQYF
CDR3nt: TGTGCCAGCAGTCGCAGGGCGAGCTCCTACGAGCAGTACTTC
abundance: few
v_gene: TRBV25-1
j_gene: TRBJ2-7
d_gene: NA
len: 14

CDR3aa: CASSYIRENQPQHF
CDR3nt: TGTGCCAGCAGTTACATCAGGGAGAATCAGCCCCAGCATTTT
abundance: many
v_gene: TRBV6-5
j_gene: TRBJ1-5
d_gene: NA
len: 14

CDR3aa: CASSLGLPSTDTQYF
CDR3nt: TGTGCCAGCAGCTTGGGCTTACCTAGCACAGATACGCAGTATTTT
abundance: many
v_gene: TRBV7-2
j_gene: TRBJ2-3
d_gene: NA
len: 15

CDR3aa: CASTSGPRSYEQYF
CDR3nt: TGTGCCAGCACTTCCGGACCCAGATCCTACGAGCAGTACTTC
abundance: many
v_gene: TRBV2
j_gene: TRBJ2-7
d_gene: NA
len: 14

CDR3aa: CASSWGSGQQETQYF
CDR3nt: TGTGCCAGCAGTTGGGGGTCTGGTCAGCAAGAGACCCAGTACTTC
abundance: many
v_gene: TRBV6-5
j_gene: TRBJ2-5
d_gene: NA
len: 15

CDR3aa: CASSFATRPGRAQPQHF
CDR3nt: TGTGCCAGCAGTTTCGCGACGAGACCGGGGAGAGCTCAGCCCCAGCATTTT
abundance: many
v_gene: TRBV28
j_gene: TRBJ1-5
d_gene: NA
len: 17

CDR3aa: CASSLVHFSGRAFEQFF
CDR3nt: TGTGCCAGCAGCTTAGTCCATTTTAGCGGGAGGGCCTTTGAGCAGTTCTTC
abundance: many
v_gene: TRBV11-2
j_gene: TRBJ2-1
d_gene: TRBD2
len: 17

CDR3aa: CSASGDHQETQYF
CDR3nt: TGCAGTGCTAGCGGAGATCACCAAGAGACCCAGTACTTC
abundance: NA
v_gene: TRBV20-1
j_gene: TRBJ2-5
d_gene: NA
len: 13

CDR3aa: CASREGGYNEQFF
CDR3nt: TGTGCCAGCCGGGAGGGCGGCTACAATGAGCAGTTCTTC
abundance: many
v_gene: TRBV2
j_gene: TRBJ2-1
d_gene: TRBD2
len: 13

CDR3aa: CAISGLTGLGYGYTF
CDR3nt: TGTGCCATCAGTGGCCTGACAGGGTTGGGCTATGGCTACACCTTC
abundance: many
v_gene: TRBV10-3
j_gene: TRBJ1-2
d_gene: TRBD1
len: 15

CDR3aa: CASSFGGTEYEQYF
CDR3nt: TGTGCCAGCAGCTTCGGAGGGACGGAGTACGAGCAGTACTTC
abundance: many
v_gene: TRBV7-9
j_gene: TRBJ2-7
d_gene: NA
len: 14

CDR3aa: CASSMFSTVEQFF
CDR3nt: TGTGCCAGTAGTATGTTCAGCACCGTTGAGCAGTTCTTC
abundance: many
v_gene: TRBV19
j_gene: TRBJ2-1
d_gene: NA
len: 13

CDR3aa: CASSLGGEEKLFF
CDR3nt: TGCGCCAGCAGCTTGGGGGGAGAGGAAAAACTGTTTTTT
abundance: many
v_gene: TRBV5-1
j_gene: TRBJ1-4
d_gene: NA
len: 13

CDR3aa: CASSLAFTVYGYTF
CDR3nt: TGCGCCAGCAGCTTGGCTTTCACCGTCTATGGCTACACCTTC
abundance: NA
v_gene: TRBV5-1
j_gene: TRBJ1-2
d_gene: NA
len: 14

CDR3aa: CASSPTSGQGEQFF
CDR3nt: TGTGCCAGCAGTCCGACTAGTGGACAGGGTGAGCAGTTCTTC
abundance: many
v_gene: TRBV12-3/TRBV12-4
j_gene: TRBJ2-1
d_gene: TRBD1
len: 14

CDR3aa: CASSLRGLAGVNEQFF
CDR3nt: TGCGCCAGCAGCTTGCGGGGACTAGCGGGAGTAAATGAGCAGTTCTTC
abundance: many
v_gene: TRBV5-1
j_gene: TRBJ2-1
d_gene: TRBD2
len: 16

CDR3aa: CASSVAGYGYTF
CDR3nt: TGTGCCAGCAGCGTAGCAGGGTATGGCTACACCTTC
abundance: NA
v_gene: TRBV9
j_gene: TRBJ1-2
d_gene: NA
len: 12

CDR3aa: CASSQYLAGTGELFF
CDR3nt: TGCGCCAGCAGCCAATACCTAGCGGGGACCGGGGAGCTGTTTTTT
abundance: NA
v_gene: TRBV4-1
j_gene: TRBJ2-2
d_gene: TRBD2
len: 15

CDR3aa: CASSRRTEKLFF
CDR3nt: TGTGCCAGCTCACGGAGGACAGAAAAACTGTTTTTT
abundance: many
v_gene: TRBV18
j_gene: TRBJ1-4
d_gene: NA
len: 12

CDR3aa: CASSSIQGVRYEQYF
CDR3nt: TGTGCCAGCAGCTCGATCCAGGGAGTAAGATACGAGCAGTACTTC
abundance: many
v_gene: TRBV5-6
j_gene: TRBJ2-7
d_gene: NA
len: 15

CDR3aa: CASSFARGGYGYTF
CDR3nt: TGTGCCAGCAGTTTTGCCAGGGGGGGATATGGCTACACCTTC
abundance: NA
v_gene: TRBV28
j_gene: TRBJ1-2
d_gene: TRBD1
len: 14

CDR3aa: CASSPPLGKFEAFF
CDR3nt: TGTGCCAGCTCCCCTCCCTTGGGGAAGTTTGAAGCTTTCTTT
abundance: few
v_gene: TRBV18
j_gene: TRBJ1-1
d_gene: NA
len: 14

CDR3aa: CASSSLGGSPYNEQFF
CDR3nt: TGTGCCAGCAGTTCGCTGGGGGGGTCCCCCTACAATGAGCAGTTCTTC
abundance: many
v_gene: TRBV28
j_gene: TRBJ2-1
d_gene: TRBD2
len: 16

CDR3aa: CASSQGLALAGGGEQYF
CDR3nt: TGCGCCAGCAGCCAAGGATTGGCGCTAGCGGGAGGTGGGGAGCAGTACTTC
abundance: few
v_gene: TRBV4-1
j_gene: TRBJ2-7
d_gene: TRBD2
len: 17

CDR3aa: CASSYSSTGADTQYF
CDR3nt: TGTGCCAGCAGTTACTCGAGTACAGGGGCAGATACGCAGTATTTT
abundance: NA
v_gene: TRBV6-2/TRBV6-3
j_gene: TRBJ2-3
d_gene: TRBD1
len: 15

CDR3aa: CASSAITGSGELFF
CDR3nt: TGTGCCAGTAGTGCGATCACAGGGTCCGGGGAGCTGTTTTTT
abundance: few
v_gene: TRBV19
j_gene: TRBJ2-2
d_gene: NA
len: 14

CDR3aa: CASSLLGTTTRSYNEQFF
CDR3nt: TGTGCCAGCAGTTTATTAGGGACAACAACGCGGTCCTACAATGAGCAGTTCTTC
abundance: many
v_gene: TRBV27
j_gene: TRBJ2-1
d_gene: NA
len: 18

CDR3aa: CASSIGPTYLTYNEQFF
CDR3nt: TGTGCCAGCAGTATAGGGCCGACATACTTAACCTACAATGAGCAGTTCTTC
abundance: many
v_gene: TRBV12-3/TRBV12-4
j_gene: TRBJ2-1
d_gene: NA
len: 17

CDR3aa: CSVRGATEAFF
CDR3nt: TGCAGCGTTCGGGGGGCCACTGAAGCTTTCTTT
abundance: NA
v_gene: TRBV29-1
j_gene: TRBJ1-1
d_gene: NA
len: 11

CDR3aa: CASKLRGGYAEAFF
CDR3nt: TGTGCCAGCAAATTGAGGGGGGGGTACGCTGAAGCTTTCTTT
abundance: NA
v_gene: TRBV6-2/TRBV6-3
j_gene: TRBJ1-1
d_gene: NA
len: 14

CDR3aa: CASSQGQGDTGELFF
CDR3nt: TGTGCCAGCAGTCAAGGCCAGGGTGACACCGGGGAGCTGTTTTTT
abundance: NA
v_gene: TRBV28
j_gene: TRBJ2-2
d_gene: NA
len: 15

CDR3aa: CASSREGSEMYTGELFF
CDR3nt: TGTGCCAGCAGCCGCGAGGGGTCAGAGATGTACACCGGGGAGCTGTTTTTT
abundance: many
v_gene: TRBV2
j_gene: TRBJ2-2
d_gene: NA
len: 17

CDR3aa: CASSLRQVGNQPQHF
CDR3nt: TGTGCCAGCAGTTTACGACAGGTGGGGAATCAGCCCCAGCATTTT
abundance: NA
v_gene: TRBV28
j_gene: TRBJ1-5
d_gene: NA
len: 15

CDR3aa: CASVGQVNTEAFF
CDR3nt: TGTGCCAGCGTTGGACAGGTGAACACTGAAGCTTTCTTT
abundance: many
v_gene: TRBV28
j_gene: TRBJ1-1
d_gene: TRBD1
len: 13

CDR3aa: CASSEFVGGNNEQFF
CDR3nt: TGTGCCAGCAGTGAATTTGTGGGAGGGAATAATGAGCAGTTCTTC
abundance: few
v_gene: TRBV25-1
j_gene: TRBJ2-1
d_gene: TRBD2
len: 15

CDR3aa: CASTSGENEQFF
CDR3nt: TGTGCCAGCACGTCAGGGGAGAATGAGCAGTTCTTC
abundance: NA
v_gene: TRBV7-9
j_gene: TRBJ2-1
d_gene: NA
len: 12

CDR3aa: CASSQDRALPYGYTF
CDR3nt: TGCGCCAGCAGCCAAGATCGGGCATTGCCCTATGGCTACACCTTC
abundance: many
v_gene: TRBV4-3
j_gene: TRBJ1-2
d_gene: NA
len: 15

CDR3aa: CASSITRLAKNIQYF
CDR3nt: TGTGCCAGTAGTATTACCAGGCTCGCCAAAAACATTCAGTACTTC
abundance: few
v_gene: TRBV19
j_gene: TRBJ2-4
d_gene: NA
len: 15

CDR3aa: CSAPRGPGANVLTF
CDR3nt: TGCAGTGCTCCTAGGGGACCTGGGGCCAACGTCCTGACTTTC
abundance: NA
v_gene: TRBV20-1
j_gene: TRBJ2-6
d_gene: NA
len: 14

CDR3aa: CASSGGLDRARDEQFF
CDR3nt: TGTGCCAGCAGTGGGGGGTTGGACAGAGCTAGGGATGAGCAGTTCTTC
abundance: NA
v_gene: TRBV6-4
j_gene: TRBJ2-1
d_gene: NA
len: 16

CDR3aa: CASSTLQGRTQPQHF
CDR3nt: TGTGCCAGTAGTACTTTACAGGGACGTACACAGCCCCAGCATTTT
abundance: NA
v_gene: TRBV19
j_gene: TRBJ1-5
d_gene: NA
len: 15

CDR3aa: CASSDSAGAYNEQFF
CDR3nt: TGTGCCAGCAGTGATTCTGCGGGAGCCTACAATGAGCAGTTCTTC
abundance: many
v_gene: TRBV2
j_gene: TRBJ2-1
d_gene: TRBD2
len: 15

CDR3aa: CASSEARGTDTQYF
CDR3nt: TGTGCCAGCAGTGAAGCGAGGGGCACAGATACGCAGTATTTT
abundance: many
v_gene: TRBV2
j_gene: TRBJ2-3
d_gene: NA
len: 14

CDR3aa: CASSYPWQPGLLMEWAYEQYF
CDR3nt: TGTGCCAGCAGTTACCCCTGGCAGCCGGGACTACTGATGGAGTGGGCCTACGAGCAGTACTTC
abundance: NA
v_gene: TRBV6-5
j_gene: TRBJ2-7
d_gene: TRBD2
len: 21

CDR3aa: CASSLDYGDEQYF
CDR3nt: TGTGCCAGCAGCTTAGATTACGGGGACGAGCAGTACTTC
abundance: many
v_gene: TRBV11-2
j_gene: TRBJ2-7
d_gene: NA
len: 13

CDR3aa: CASSFPGQGWDTQYF
CDR3nt: TGTGCCAGCAGTTTCCCGGGACAGGGTTGGGATACGCAGTATTTT
abundance: many
v_gene: TRBV28
j_gene: TRBJ2-3
d_gene: TRBD1
len: 15

CDR3aa: CASSRPGRSSYEQYF
CDR3nt: TGTGCCAGCAGTCGACCGGGACGGAGCTCCTACGAGCAGTACTTC
abundance: many
v_gene: TRBV28
j_gene: TRBJ2-7
d_gene: NA
len: 15